The T cell receptor (beta chain) under discussion was sequenced for a study of blood T cell repertoires in COVID-19. V was shortened by 9 bases and J by 9 bases, with 24 bases between the two germline ends. The CDR3 runs to 15 residues. The V gene's germline CDR1 is SEHNR and CDR2 FQNEAQ (reference sequence). Clones were sequenced by immunoSEQ multiplex PCR, and TCRdb holds only the in-frame ones, with some missing. Among 200,000 to 250,000 clones, around 84% were seen once, and the ten largest hold about 20%. Sequences were obtained from peripheral blood. This chain connects TRBV7-9 to TRBJ2-1, with D perhaps TRBD1 (7 bases). The sequence derives from a man aged 25-45 years with active or convalescent COVID-19. In DNA, the CDR3 is TGTGCCAGTGGCGGGACAGTAAACCCGGCCGGTGAGCAGTTCTTC. Translated, it gives CASGGTVNPAGEQFF.